This T cell receptor beta chain is drawn from a study of T-cell memory formation after mild COVID-19. Study-level results: Pre-infection memory showed some responding clones, and this suggested that cross-reactive memory joined. For second-wave clones that peaked at day 37, SARS-CoV-2 specificity went unverified. There was a balanced CD4/CD8 profile in clones contracting day 15 to 85, and later expanders leaned CD4+.

The CDR3 extends over 14 amino acids. V dropped 3 bases and J dropped 2 bases, with 12 bases sitting between them. Germline-derived CDR1 and CDR2 are SGHKS and YYEKEE (reference sequence). TCRdb used MiXCR to reprocess the 5' RACE reads, holding one entry per CDR3 protein. Of roughly 580,000 distinct CDR3 sequences in the sample, roughly 18% were seen once. Turning to this clonotype: Its antigen is still unknown.

This rearrangement joins TRBV5-5 to TRBJ2-7, with unresolved D. Sequencing used PBMCs or a T cell subset sorted from them (not recorded which). The clonotype was recovered from an adult woman who had mild COVID-19 (a few samples of this study predate the infection). Cell type and time point are not known. CDR3 region: CASSSLGGPYEQYF. DNA of the CDR3: TGTGCCAGCAGCTCGCTGGGCGGACCCTACGAGCAGTACTTC.